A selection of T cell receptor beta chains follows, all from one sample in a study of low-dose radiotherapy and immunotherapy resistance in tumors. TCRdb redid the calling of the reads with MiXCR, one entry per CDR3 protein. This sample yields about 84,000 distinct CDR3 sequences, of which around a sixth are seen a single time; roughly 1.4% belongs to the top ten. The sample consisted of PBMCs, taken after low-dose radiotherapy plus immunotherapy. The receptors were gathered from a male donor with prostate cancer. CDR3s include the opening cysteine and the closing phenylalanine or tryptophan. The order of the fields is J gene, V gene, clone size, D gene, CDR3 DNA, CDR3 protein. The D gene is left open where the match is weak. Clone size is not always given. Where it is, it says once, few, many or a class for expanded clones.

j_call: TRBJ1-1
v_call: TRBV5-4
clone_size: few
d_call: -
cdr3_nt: TGTGCCAGCAGCTTGGCAGGAATCCCTGAAGCTTTCTTT
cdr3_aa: CASSLAGIPEAFF

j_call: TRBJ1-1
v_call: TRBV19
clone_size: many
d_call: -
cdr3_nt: TGTGCCAGTAGTATCGCAGGGCCTTCGAACACTGAAGCTTTCTTT
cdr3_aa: CASSIAGPSNTEAFF

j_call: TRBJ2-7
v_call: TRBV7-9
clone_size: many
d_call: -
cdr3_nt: TGTGCCAGCAGCCGGGACAACTCCTACGAGCAGTACTTC
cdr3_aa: CASSRDNSYEQYF

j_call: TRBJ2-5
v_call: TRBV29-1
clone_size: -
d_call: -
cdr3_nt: TGCAGCGTTCCGCGACCGGGGGAGACCCAGTACTTC
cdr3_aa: CSVPRPGETQYF

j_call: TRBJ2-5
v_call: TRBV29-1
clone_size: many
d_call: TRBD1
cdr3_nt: TGCAGCGTCCCCCGGACAGGGGGTATCCAAGAGACCCAGTACTTC
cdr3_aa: CSVPRTGGIQETQYF

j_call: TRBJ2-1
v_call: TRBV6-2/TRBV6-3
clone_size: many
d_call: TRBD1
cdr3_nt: TGTGCCAGCAGTTACGGGGTAGACAGGGCCGAGCAGTTCTTC
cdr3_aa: CASSYGVDRAEQFF

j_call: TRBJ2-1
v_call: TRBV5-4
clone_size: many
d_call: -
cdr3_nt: TGTGCCAGCAGATTTCGGACAGGCGTCGGGAGTGGAGATGAGCAGTTCTTC
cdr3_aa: CASRFRTGVGSGDEQFF

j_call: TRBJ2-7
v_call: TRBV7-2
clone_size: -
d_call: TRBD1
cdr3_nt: TGTGCCAGCAGCGCGGGGACAGGGGCGCGCTACGAGCAGTACTTC
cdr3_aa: CASSAGTGARYEQYF

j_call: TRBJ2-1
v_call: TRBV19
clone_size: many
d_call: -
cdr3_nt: TGTGCCACATCCTGGGGAGGGGGTGAGCAGTTCTTC
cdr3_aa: CATSWGGGEQFF

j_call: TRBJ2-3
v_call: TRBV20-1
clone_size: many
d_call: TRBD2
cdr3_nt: TGCAGTGCCTCGAGTCAGACTAGCGGGAGTATTTCTGGTACGCAGTATTTT
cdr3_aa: CSASSQTSGSISGTQYF

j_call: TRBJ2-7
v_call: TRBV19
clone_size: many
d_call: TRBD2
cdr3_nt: TGTGCCAGTAGTAGGACTAGCGACTCCTACGAGCAGTACTTC
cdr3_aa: CASSRTSDSYEQYF

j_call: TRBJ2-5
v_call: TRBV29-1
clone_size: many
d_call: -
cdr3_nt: TGCAGCGTTGAACTAGTAGGAGCGACCCAGTACTTC
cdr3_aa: CSVELVGATQYF

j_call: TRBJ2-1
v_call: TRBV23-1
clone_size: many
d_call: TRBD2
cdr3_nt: TGCGCCAGCAAGGAGACTAGCGGGAGCTCCTACAATGAGCAGTTCTTC
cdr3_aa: CASKETSGSSYNEQFF

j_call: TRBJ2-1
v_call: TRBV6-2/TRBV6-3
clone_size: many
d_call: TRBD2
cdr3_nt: TGTGCCGGAGAGCGGGAGCATCGCAATGAGCAGTTCTTC
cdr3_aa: CAGEREHRNEQFF

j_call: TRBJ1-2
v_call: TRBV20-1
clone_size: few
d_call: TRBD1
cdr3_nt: TGCAGTGCCCCCCTAACGACAGGGGCTAACTATGGCTACACCTTC
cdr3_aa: CSAPLTTGANYGYTF

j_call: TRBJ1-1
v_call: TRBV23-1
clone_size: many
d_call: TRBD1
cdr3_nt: TGCGCCAGCAGTCTCCCAAACAGGGGCAAGACTGAAGCTTTCTTT
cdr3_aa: CASSLPNRGKTEAFF

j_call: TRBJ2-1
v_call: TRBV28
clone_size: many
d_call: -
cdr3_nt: TGTGCCAGCAGTTTTTTGGGGTTAGTCAATGAGCAGTTCTTC
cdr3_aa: CASSFLGLVNEQFF

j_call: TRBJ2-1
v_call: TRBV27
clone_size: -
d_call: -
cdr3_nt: TGTGCCAGCAGTTTGGGGAACCGATATTCCTACAATGAGCAGTTCTTC
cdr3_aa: CASSLGNRYSYNEQFF

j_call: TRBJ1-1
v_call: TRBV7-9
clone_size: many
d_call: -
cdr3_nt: TGTGCCAGCAGCTACCAGGGTTCTGAAGCTTTCTTT
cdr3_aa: CASSYQGSEAFF

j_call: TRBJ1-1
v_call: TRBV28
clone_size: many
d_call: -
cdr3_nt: TGTGCCAGCAGTTTTCGGGTGACTTTCTTT
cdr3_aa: CASSFRVTFF

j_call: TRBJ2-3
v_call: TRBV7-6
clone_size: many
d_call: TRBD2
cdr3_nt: TGTGCCAGCAGCTCCAAGCGGGAGGGCCGTAGGTTGACAGATACGCAGTATTTT
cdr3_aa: CASSSKREGRRLTDTQYF

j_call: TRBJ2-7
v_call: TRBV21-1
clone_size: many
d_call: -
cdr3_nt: TGTGCCAGAAGAACGGGACAGGGGAATAACTACGAGCAGTACTTC
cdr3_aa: CARRTGQGNNYEQYF

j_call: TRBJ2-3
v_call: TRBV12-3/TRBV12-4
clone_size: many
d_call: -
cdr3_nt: TGTGCCAGCAGTCTCCCAGAGGGGCGAGGCACAGATACGCAGTATTTT
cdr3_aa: CASSLPEGRGTDTQYF

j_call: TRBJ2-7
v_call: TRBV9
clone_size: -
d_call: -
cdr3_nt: TGTGCCAGCAGCGTTGGGCCGGACCCCGTCTCCTACGAGCAGTACTTC
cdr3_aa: CASSVGPDPVSYEQYF

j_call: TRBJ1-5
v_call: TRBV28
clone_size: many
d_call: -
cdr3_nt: TGTGCCAGCAGCCGAAATCAGCCCCAGCATTTT
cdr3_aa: CASSRNQPQHF

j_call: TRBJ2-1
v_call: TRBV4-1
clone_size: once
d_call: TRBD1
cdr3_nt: TGCGCCGCCGGTGAGGTCGGGGACAGGGAGTACAATGAGCAGTTCTTC
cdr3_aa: CAAGEVGDREYNEQFF

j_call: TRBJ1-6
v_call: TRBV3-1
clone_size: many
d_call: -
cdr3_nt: TGTGCCAGCAGCCCCCCAGGCCGGTCACCCCTCCACTTT
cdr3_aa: CASSPPGRSPLHF

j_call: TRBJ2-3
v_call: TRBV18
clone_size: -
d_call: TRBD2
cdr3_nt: TGTGCCAGCTCATCCCGTCGGGAGGGCAGCACAGATACGCAGTATTTT
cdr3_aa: CASSSRREGSTDTQYF

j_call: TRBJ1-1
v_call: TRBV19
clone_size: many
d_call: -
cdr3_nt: TGTGCCAGTAGTCTGGGCCCCGCGACCGAAGCTTTCTTT
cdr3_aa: CASSLGPATEAFF

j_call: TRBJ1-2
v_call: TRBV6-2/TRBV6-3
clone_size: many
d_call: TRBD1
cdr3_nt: TGTGCCAGCAGAAGCAACAGGGGGATTGCCTATGGCTACACCTTC
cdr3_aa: CASRSNRGIAYGYTF

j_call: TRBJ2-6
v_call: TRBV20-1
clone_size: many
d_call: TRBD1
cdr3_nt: TGCAGTGCTGGGGACAGCTCTGGGGCCAACGTCCTGACTTTC
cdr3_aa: CSAGDSSGANVLTF

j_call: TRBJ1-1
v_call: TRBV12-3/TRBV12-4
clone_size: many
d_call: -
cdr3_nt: TGTGCCAGCAGCCCACCCGGGGGAGGAGGCACTGAAGCTTTCTTT
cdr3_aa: CASSPPGGGGTEAFF

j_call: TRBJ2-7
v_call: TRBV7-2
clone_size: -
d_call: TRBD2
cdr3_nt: TGTGCCAGCAGCTTCGTACCGGGACTAGCGGGAGGGCGGGACGAGCAGTACTTC
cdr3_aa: CASSFVPGLAGGRDEQYF

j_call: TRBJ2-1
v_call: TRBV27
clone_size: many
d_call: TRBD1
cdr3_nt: TGTGCCAGCAGCCGATTCGGACAGGGGGCGGGTAATGAGCAGTTCTTC
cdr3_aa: CASSRFGQGAGNEQFF

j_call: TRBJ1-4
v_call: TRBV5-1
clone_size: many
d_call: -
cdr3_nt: TGCGCCAGCAGCTACGGATCGGGGGGGCAGGGTGAAAAACTGTTTTTT
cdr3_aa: CASSYGSGGQGEKLFF

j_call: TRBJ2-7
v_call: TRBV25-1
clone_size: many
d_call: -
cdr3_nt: TGTGCCAGCCGAGGGCCGTCCTACGAGCAGTACTTC
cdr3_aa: CASRGPSYEQYF

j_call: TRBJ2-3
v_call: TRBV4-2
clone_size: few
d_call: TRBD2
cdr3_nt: TGTGCCAGCAGCCAAGCGCCGGGACTAGCAAACACAGATACGCAGTATTTT
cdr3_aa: CASSQAPGLANTDTQYF

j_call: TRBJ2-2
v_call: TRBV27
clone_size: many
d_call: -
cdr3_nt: TGTGCCAGCAGTCCCGTGAAAGGGAACACCGGGGAGCTGTTTTTT
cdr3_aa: CASSPVKGNTGELFF

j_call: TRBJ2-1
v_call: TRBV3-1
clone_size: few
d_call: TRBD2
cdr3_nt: TGTGCCAGCAGCCGCTCACCGGGACGACTAGCGGTGTACAATGAGCAGTTCTTC
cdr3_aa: CASSRSPGRLAVYNEQFF

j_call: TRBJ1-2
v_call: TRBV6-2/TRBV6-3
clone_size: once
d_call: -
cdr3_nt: TGTGCCAGCAGTTACCTACCGGGACGGACTAACTATGGCTACACCTTC
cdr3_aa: CASSYLPGRTNYGYTF

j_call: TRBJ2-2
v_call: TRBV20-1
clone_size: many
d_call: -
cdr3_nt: TGCAGTGCGAGACTACCGGGGACCGGGGAGCTGTTTTTT
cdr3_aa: CSARLPGTGELFF

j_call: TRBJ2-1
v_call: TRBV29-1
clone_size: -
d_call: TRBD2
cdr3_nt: TGCAGCGTTGAAGAGTTAGCGGGAGAAGGCAATGAGCAGTTCTTC
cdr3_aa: CSVEELAGEGNEQFF

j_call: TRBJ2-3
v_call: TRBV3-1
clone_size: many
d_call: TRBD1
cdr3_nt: TGTGCCAGCAGTCCTCGGACAGGGGGTACAGATACGCAGTATTTT
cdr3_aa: CASSPRTGGTDTQYF

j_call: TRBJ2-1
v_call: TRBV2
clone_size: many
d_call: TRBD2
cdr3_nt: TGTGCCAGCAGTGACGGCGGGAGGGCCTTGAATGAGCAGTTCTTC
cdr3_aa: CASSDGGRALNEQFF

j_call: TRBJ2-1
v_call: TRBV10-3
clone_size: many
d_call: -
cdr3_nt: TGTGCCATCACCCCTGCCGGGACACCTTACAATGAGCAGTTCTTC
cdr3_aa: CAITPAGTPYNEQFF

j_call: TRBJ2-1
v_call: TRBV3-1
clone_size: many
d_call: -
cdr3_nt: TGTGCCAGCAGCCAAGGGAACAGCGGGTACAATGAGCAGTTCTTC
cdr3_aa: CASSQGNSGYNEQFF

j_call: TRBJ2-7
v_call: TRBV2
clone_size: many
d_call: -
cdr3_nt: TGTGCCAGCAGTGTCCAAGTTAGCGTTTTC
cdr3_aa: CASSVQVSVF